This T cell receptor beta chain was sequenced for a study of shared clonotypes between healthy human individuals. Study context: The donor group consisted of a couple of women and a few men, aged 18 to 49. General study findings and limits: It was only blood that was sampled, and tissue repertoires likely differ.

Healthy HIV-negative adults with no recent acute infections or vaccinations were recruited as donors. It was some 96 million PBMCs that unsorted samples used for genomic DNA. Germline V gene sequence: CDR1 MDHEN, CDR2 SYDVKM. This CDR3 spans 15 amino acids. On this clone itself: Its antigen remains unidentified. With a much larger clone just one base away, this may be a read error. Additional DNA sequences in this sample encode the identical CDR3.

The method was immunoSEQ multiplex PCR; TCRdb's version includes in-frame clones alone and lacks a portion of them. The profile shows over 400,000 clones, over 70% of them singletons. The sample consisted of PBMCs. This clonotype originated in a woman aged 40 to 50 in good health. Some clones in this sample may be carry-over from other donors' samples. This rearrangement joins TRBV28 to TRBJ2-7; perhaps TRBD1 as D (6 bases). This CDR3 reads CASSFPTTGSNEQYF. In nucleotides, the CDR3 is TGTGCCAGCAGTTTCCCAACGACAGGTTCGAACGAGCAATACTTC.